This TCR beta chain was observed in a study of CD8+ T cells in alopecia areata (dated by TCRdb to about 2018). About the full investigation: High-throughput TCRbeta sequencing was used to examine T cell clonal expansion in alopecia areata in both the C3H/HeJ mouse model and human patients. Scalp clonality was compared across normal scalp (n=4), patchy alopecia areata scalp (n=8), and alopecia totalis/universalis scalp (n=8). The RNA source kit depended on sample type: the PAXgene miRNA kit for fixed scalp, the miRNeasy kit for PBMCs, and the RNeasy kit for mouse skin. TCRbeta CDR3 regions were amplified by immunoSEQ multiplex PCR with 35 Vbeta forward and 13 Jbeta reverse primers. On the human side, TCRbeta sequencing was run on scalp tissue and on sorted CD4+ and CD8+ peripheral blood T cells from healthy controls and from alopecia areata patients with either patchy or totalis/universalis disease.

As concerns this clone: Its antigen specificity is not known. The input lacks base qualities; no much larger clone sits a single base away.

The research as a whole found: Compared with normal scalp, lesional scalp, particularly in alopecia totalis/universalis, had higher clonality and more expanded CD8+ clones, which suggests antigenic drive. Scalp TCR repertoire analysis is complicated because resident alphabeta T cells in normal human skin are also sequenced, whereas mouse skin is dominated by gammadelta T cells. TCR sequences shared between patients were less clear than in mice, possibly partly because of HLA diversity in the patient population.

Libraries were built with the immunoSEQ multiplex PCR assay. RNA was extracted from all samples and reverse transcribed into cDNA as template for TCR sequencing. First-strand cDNA was synthesized using SuperScript III with a 2:1 mix of oligo-dT and random hexamers. A synthetic immune receptor repertoire was used to measure amplification bias, and any remaining bias was corrected computationally. The original methods were these. Raw reads were preprocessed to remove errors, and CDR3 was defined according to IMGT conventions as the region from the conserved cysteine to phenylalanine. Clonality was computed as 1 minus the Shannon entropy, with the entropy normalized by log2 of the number of productive unique TCRs. Whether each scalp clone was CD4 or CD8 was inferred by checking scalp TCRbeta sequences against the CD4 and CD8 repertoires from sorted blood. This is the immuneACCESS table as TCRdb keeps it, with only in-frame sequences that have V and J called. A part of the clones is gone; compared with another copy, unresolved V genes explain less than half, and the rest is unexplained. The V and J calls and clone size are taken from that table; D and trimming were inferred from the DNA. Recorded for this sample are about 110,000 clones; 45% to 60% of them occurred a single time. The biggest ten clones account for around 25% of the sample.

From alopecia areata patients, peripheral blood was collected along with lesional scalp punch biopsies. After PBMCs were isolated by density centrifugation and stained for CD3, CD4 and CD8, a FACSAria was used to sort CD4+ and CD8+ T cells. Untreated alopecia areata patients were recruited as part of a multicenter biomarker study. In 4 or 5 patients from the biomarker study, blood CD8+ T cells were sorted further into NKG2D-low and NKG2D-high fractions. The sequence was collected from a human donor with alopecia areata. The sequencing sample was made of NKG2D-low CD8+ T cells sorted from blood. Sample cell subset or site, as interpreted from the label and publication: sorted CD8+ NKG2D-low blood T cells.

CDR3 region: CSARAWLEAFF. The DNA sequence is given as TGCAGTGCTAGAGCTTGGCTTGAAGCTTTCTTT. The chain is assembled from TRBV20-1 and TRBJ1-1, with the D gene not confidently named. The germline V gene (reference sequence) provides CDR1 DFQATT and CDR2 SNEGSKA. V is clipped by 1 base and J by 7 bases, and the sequence between their germline boundaries is 7 bases long. Counted from cysteine to phenylalanine, this CDR3 has 11 amino acids. Here the CDR3 DNA is all that survives: 33 bases in frame from base 1.